Listed below are T cell receptor beta chains from one sample, sequenced in a study of CD8+ T cells in alopecia areata. Here immunoSEQ multiplex PCR was the method, and the copy in TCRdb shows in-frame clones only, minus some. The sample lists about 180,000 clones, about 48% occurring once. Sequencing was performed on CD8+ T cells sorted from blood, taken at week 24, from a patient treated with tofacitinib. These receptors were collected from a human donor with alopecia areata. The CDR3 runs from the conserved cysteine through the conserved F or W. D genes are given only for firm matches. The size field is filled for only some rows; it gives once, few, many or a size class.

CDR3 protein | CDR3 DNA | J gene | V gene | clone size | D gene
CASSQGGTTDTQYF | TGTGCCAGCAGCCAAGGGGGTACAACAGATACGCAGTATTTT | TRBJ2-3 | TRBV4-2 | . | .
CASSSDRASYEQYF | TGTGCCAGCAGTTCGGACAGGGCGAGTTACGAGCAGTACTTC | TRBJ2-7 | TRBV6-6 | . | TRBD1
CASSQDTGAENIQYF | TGCGCCAGCAGCCAAGATACAGGGGCGGAGAACATTCAGTACTTC | TRBJ2-4 | TRBV4-1 | . | TRBD1
CASSMTVGGYNSPLHF | TGTGCCAGTAGTATGACGGTAGGAGGGTACAATTCACCCCTCCACTTT | TRBJ1-6 | TRBV19 | few | .
CASKDQGGVQYEQFF | TGTGCCAGCAAAGATCAGGGGGGAGTCCAGTATGAGCAGTTCTTC | TRBJ2-1 | TRBV2 | . | .
CASSQDPGASTDTQYF | TGCGCCAGCAGCCAAGATCCGGGGGCTAGCACAGATACGCAGTATTTT | TRBJ2-3 | TRBV4-3 | few | .
CASSPGQGAGETQYF | TGTGCCAGCAGCCCTGGACAGGGGGCAGGGGAGACCCAGTACTTC | TRBJ2-5 | TRBV9 | . | TRBD1
CASQRTGGTEAFF | TGTGCCAGCCAAAGGACAGGGGGCACTGAAGCTTTCTTT | TRBJ1-1 | TRBV27 | . | TRBD1
CSANRAGDYTF | TGCAGTGCTAACAGGGCCGGCGACTACACCTTC | TRBJ1-2 | TRBV20-1 | . | .
CASSELGNYGYTF | TGTGCCAGCAGTGAATTGGGTAACTATGGCTACACCTTC | TRBJ1-2 | TRBV6-5 | . | .
CASSATGTSAEQYF | TGTGCCAGCAGTGCCACAGGGACCTCTGCCGAGCAGTACTTC | TRBJ2-7 | TRBV6-5 | . | .
CASRLAGGTDTQYF | TGTGCCAGCAGGCTAGCGGGGGGCACAGATACGCAGTATTTT | TRBJ2-3 | TRBV2 | . | TRBD2
CSVGSQEPGPGDTEAFF | TGCAGCGTTGGGTCGCAAGAACCGGGACCCGGGGACACTGAAGCTTTCTTT | TRBJ1-1 | TRBV29-1 | . | .
CSVGGQGYEQYF | TGCAGCGTTGGCGGACAGGGATACGAGCAGTACTTC | TRBJ2-7 | TRBV29-1 | few | TRBD1
CASSPPGQTYEQYF | TGTGCCAGCAGCCCTCCGGGACAGACTTACGAGCAGTACTTC | TRBJ2-7 | TRBV14 | . | TRBD1
CATITGKEPEAFF | TGTGCCACCATCACAGGGAAAGAGCCTGAAGCTTTCTTT | TRBJ1-1 | TRBV15 | . | .
CASSLVGGLGGRNTEAFF | TGTGCCAGCAGCTTAGTAGGGGGACTAGGAGGGAGGAACACTGAAGCTTTCTTT | TRBJ1-1 | TRBV11-3 | . | .
CASSDLMGGQETQYF | TGCGCCAGCAGCGATCTGATGGGGGGCCAAGAGACCCAGTACTTC | TRBJ2-5 | TRBV5-1 | . | .
CASSLEGSSPLHF | TGTGCCAGCAGCTTAGAAGGGTCCTCACCCCTCCACTTT | TRBJ1-6 | TRBV7-2 | few | .
CASSQGLGREAFF | TGTGCCAGCAGCCAAGGGCTTGGGCGGGAAGCTTTCTTT | TRBJ1-1 | TRBV6-5 | . | .
CASSLRAGSNQPQHF | TGTGCCAGCAGCTTAAGGGCGGGTAGCAATCAGCCCCAGCATTTT | TRBJ1-5 | TRBV7-2 | . | .
CSVLTESSYEQYF | TGCAGCGTTTTGACGGAGAGCTCCTACGAGCAGTACTTC | TRBJ2-7 | TRBV29-1 | . | .
CASRLTENTEAFF | TGTGCCAGTAGGCTGACAGAGAACACTGAAGCTTTCTTT | TRBJ1-1 | TRBV19 | . | .
CASSPPDSSPNEQYF | TGTGCCAGCTCACCACCCGACAGCTCCCCGAACGAGCAGTACTTC | TRBJ2-7 | TRBV18 | . | .
CASSPTDTLGETQYF | TGTGCCAGCAGTCCAACTGACACCCTGGGGGAGACCCAGTACTTC | TRBJ2-5 | TRBV6-5 | . | .
CASSLASTGRKETQYF | TGTGCCAGCAGCTTAGCGTCCACGGGACGAAAAGAGACCCAGTACTTC | TRBJ2-5 | TRBV11-2 | . | .
CASTTSDNPTGYTF | TGTGCCAGCACCACTTCAGATAACCCAACGGGCTACACCTTC | TRBJ1-2 | TRBV6-5 | once | .
CAWSGQVDSPLHF | TGTGCCTGGAGTGGACAGGTTGATTCACCCCTCCACTTT | TRBJ1-6 | TRBV30 | . | .
CASSFPPGAGELFF | TGTGCCAGCAGCTTCCCCCCCGGGGCCGGGGAGCTGTTTTTT | TRBJ2-2 | TRBV7-2 | . | .